The 5 T cell receptor beta chains below were found in one sample sequenced in a study of early T cells in non-severe SARS-CoV-2 infection. TCRdb independently ran MiXCR on the 5' RACE reads; one entry per CDR3 protein. Of tens of thousands of distinct CDR3 sequences listed, about 5.1% are singletons. Specimen: whole blood. All receptors derive from an adult who was a healthcare worker with PCR-confirmed SARS-CoV-2 infection or an uninfected control (not recorded which).

The chain uses TRBV9 and TRBJ2-5, with D unclear. Germline CDR1 is SGDLS and CDR2 is YYNGEE. CDR3 length: 14 residues. Trimming stripped 0 bases from V and 1 base from J, with 7 bases between. The CDR3 nucleotides are TGTGCCAGCAGCGTAGGACCCCGCCAAGAGACCCAGTACTTC. This translates into CASSVGPRQETQYF.

The V and J genes are TRBV5-1 and TRBJ2-2; no clear D gene. Germline loops: CDR1 SGHRS, CDR2 YFSETQ. The CDR3 runs to 12 residues. V shed 4 bases and J shed 6 bases, with 7 bases lying between them. The CDR3: CASSHGPGELFF. CDR3 nucleotide sequence: TGCGCCAGCAGCCACGGGCCCGGGGAGCTGTTTTTT.

This clonotype appeared many times. This chain joins TRBV7-6 and TRBJ1-5, with TRBD1 matching 7 bases. The J segment lost 8 bases and the V segment lost 5 bases, leaving 12 bases of the junction unmatched. CDR3 size: 15 residues. Germline V gene lookup returns CDR1 SGHVS and CDR2 FNYEAQ. In DNA form, the CDR3 reads TGTGCCAGCAGCCCTTGGGGACAGCCCCGAGAGCCCCAGCATTTT. The encoded protein is CASSPWGQPREPQHF.

This clonotype was recorded at least ten times. This sequence joins TRBV2 and TRBJ1-2; unclear D gene. The length of the CDR3 is 11 residues. Deletions cut 0 bases from V and 13 bases from J, with 9 bases between. Germline CDR1 SNHLY, CDR2 FYNNEI. The chain's CDR3 is CASSEARMGTF. In DNA, the CDR3 is TGTGCCAGCAGTGAAGCCAGAATGGGCACCTTC.

The rearrangement uses TRBV6-2 or TRBV6-3 and TRBJ2-7; D gene unclear. There are 13 residues in the CDR3. V was trimmed by 2 bases and J by 2 bases, leaving 7 bases between them. Germline-derived CDR1 and CDR2 are MNHEY and SVGEGT. In DNA, the CDR3 is TGTGCCAGCAGTTACCTTCGGGCCTACGAGCAGTACTTC. It is translated as CASSYLRAYEQYF.